Detailed here is one T cell receptor (beta chain). Its specificity is not known. One end of the junction varies from germline; a read error may be responsible. Only in-frame clones appear in the TCRdb table, and some are missing; sequencing was by immunoSEQ multiplex PCR. The sample comprises about 38,000 clones, more than 90% of which are singletons, and 18% rests with the top ten. This sample is drawn from a study of a mutant IDH1 vaccine in newly diagnosed glioma. Looking at the study overall: Patients' prior therapy spanned radiotherapy, temozolomide, or both; most underwent both. Study-wide results and limits: Vaccination induced immune responses in approximately 93% of patients.

Sample time point: baseline, week 1 (first vaccination visit). Treatment described: pre-vaccination baseline after standard-of-care therapy. In every donor, the tumor was a new WHO grade 3 or 4 IDH1-mutant, ATRX-lost astrocytoma. The length of the CDR3 is 12 residues. Germline assignment: CDR1 SQVTM and CDR2 ANQGSEA. V and J are TRBV29-1 and TRBJ1-1, with D maybe TRBD1 (6 bases). This receptor was identified in a man aged 18 to 30 with glioma. The sample here was PBMCs, taken from a glioma patient treated with radiotherapy, temozolomide or both. The CDR3 DNA is TGCAGCGTCGAGGGGGAGGACACTAAAGCTTTCTTT. Protein product: CSVEGEDTKAFF. The full variable domain, in which reference TRBV29-1 and TRBJ1-1 provide the parts outside the CDR3, is SAVISQKPSRDICQRGTSLTIQCQVDSQVTMMFWYRQQPGQSLTLIATANQGSEATYESGFVIDKFPISRPNLTFSTLTVSNMSPEDSSIYLCSVEGEDTKAFFGQGTRLTVV.